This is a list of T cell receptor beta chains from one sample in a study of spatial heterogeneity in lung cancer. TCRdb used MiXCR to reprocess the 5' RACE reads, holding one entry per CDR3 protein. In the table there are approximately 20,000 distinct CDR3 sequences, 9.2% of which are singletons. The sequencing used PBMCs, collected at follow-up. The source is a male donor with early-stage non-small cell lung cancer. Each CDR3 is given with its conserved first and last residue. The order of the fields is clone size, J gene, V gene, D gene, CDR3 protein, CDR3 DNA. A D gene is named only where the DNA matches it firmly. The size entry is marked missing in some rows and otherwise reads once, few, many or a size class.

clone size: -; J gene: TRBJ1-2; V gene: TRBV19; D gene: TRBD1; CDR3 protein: CADRDRAPYGYTF; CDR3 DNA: TGTGCAGACCGGGACAGGGCCCCCTATGGCTACACCTTC
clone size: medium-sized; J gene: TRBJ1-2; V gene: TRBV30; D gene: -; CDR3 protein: CAWSVHSGYTF; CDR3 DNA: TGTGCCTGGAGTGTACATAGTGGCTACACCTTC
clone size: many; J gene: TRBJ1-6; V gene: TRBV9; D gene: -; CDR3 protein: CASSVEWGANSPLHF; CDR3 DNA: TGTGCCAGCAGCGTAGAGTGGGGGGCCAATTCACCCCTCCACTTT
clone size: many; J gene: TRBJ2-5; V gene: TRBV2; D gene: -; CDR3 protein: CASSNTGNQKETQYF; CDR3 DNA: TGTGCCAGCAGCAACACGGGAAACCAAAAAGAGACCCAGTACTTC
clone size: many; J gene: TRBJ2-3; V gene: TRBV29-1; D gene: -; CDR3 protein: CSVDGGVADTQYF; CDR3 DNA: TGCAGCGTTGATGGTGGAGTCGCGGATACGCAGTATTTT
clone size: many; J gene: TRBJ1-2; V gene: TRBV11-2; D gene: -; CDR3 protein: CASSGRGSGYTF; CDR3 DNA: TGTGCCAGCAGCGGCAGGGGATCTGGCTACACCTTC
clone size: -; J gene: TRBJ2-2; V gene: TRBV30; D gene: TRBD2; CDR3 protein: CARSPGGSTGEMFF; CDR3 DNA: TGTGCCCGGAGTCCGGGGGGGAGCACCGGGGAGATGTTTTTT
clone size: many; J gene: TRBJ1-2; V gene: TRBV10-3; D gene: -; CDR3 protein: CAISESGPNYGYTF; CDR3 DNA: TGTGCCATCAGTGAGTCAGGTCCTAACTATGGCTACACCTTC
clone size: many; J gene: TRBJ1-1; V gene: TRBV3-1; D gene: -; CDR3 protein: CASSQVGGGTEAFF; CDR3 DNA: TGTGCCAGCAGCCAAGTTGGGGGAGGGACTGAAGCTTTCTTT
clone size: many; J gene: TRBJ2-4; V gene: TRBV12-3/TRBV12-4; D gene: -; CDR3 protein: CASSFWEAKNIQYF; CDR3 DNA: TGTGCCAGCAGTTTCTGGGAAGCCAAAAACATTCAGTACTTC